This TCR beta chain stems from a study of cytomegalovirus exposure and HLA in healthy donors. The CDR3 consists of 18 residues. Germline CDR1 and CDR2: SGHTS and YDEGEE. V was pared by 4 bases and J by 2 bases, with 19 bases between. The PCR employed 60 Vbeta primers together with 13 Jbeta primers. Profiled with immunoSEQ multiplex PCR; TCRdb holds only in-frame clones, not every one. This table has more than 65,000 clones, roughly 82% appearing once. The sequencing sample was made of PBMCs. This sequence originates from a man aged 18 to 29 in good health and CMV-seronegative. This chain connects TRBV5-8 to TRBJ1-6, with a weak D call TRBD1 (5 bases). The CDR3 nucleotides are TGTGCCAGCAGCCCCGGGACTCCCTTATTACCCTATAATTCACCCCTCCACTTT. Amino acids: CASSPGTPLLPYNSPLHF.